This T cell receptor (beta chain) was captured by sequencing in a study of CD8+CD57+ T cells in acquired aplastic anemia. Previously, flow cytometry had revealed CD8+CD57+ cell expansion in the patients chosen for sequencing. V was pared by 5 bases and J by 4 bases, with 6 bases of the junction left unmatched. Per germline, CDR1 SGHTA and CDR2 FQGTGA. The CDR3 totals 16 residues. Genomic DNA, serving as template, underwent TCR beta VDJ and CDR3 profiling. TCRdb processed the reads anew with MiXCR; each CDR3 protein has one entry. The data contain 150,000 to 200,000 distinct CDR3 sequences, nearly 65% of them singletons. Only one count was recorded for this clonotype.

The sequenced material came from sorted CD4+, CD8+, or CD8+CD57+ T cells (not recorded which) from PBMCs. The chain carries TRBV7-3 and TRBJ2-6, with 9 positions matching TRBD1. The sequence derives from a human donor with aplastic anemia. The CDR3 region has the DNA TGTGCCAGCAGCACCGGGACAGGGAGCGGGGCCAACGTCCTGACTTTC. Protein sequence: CASSTGTGSGANVLTF.